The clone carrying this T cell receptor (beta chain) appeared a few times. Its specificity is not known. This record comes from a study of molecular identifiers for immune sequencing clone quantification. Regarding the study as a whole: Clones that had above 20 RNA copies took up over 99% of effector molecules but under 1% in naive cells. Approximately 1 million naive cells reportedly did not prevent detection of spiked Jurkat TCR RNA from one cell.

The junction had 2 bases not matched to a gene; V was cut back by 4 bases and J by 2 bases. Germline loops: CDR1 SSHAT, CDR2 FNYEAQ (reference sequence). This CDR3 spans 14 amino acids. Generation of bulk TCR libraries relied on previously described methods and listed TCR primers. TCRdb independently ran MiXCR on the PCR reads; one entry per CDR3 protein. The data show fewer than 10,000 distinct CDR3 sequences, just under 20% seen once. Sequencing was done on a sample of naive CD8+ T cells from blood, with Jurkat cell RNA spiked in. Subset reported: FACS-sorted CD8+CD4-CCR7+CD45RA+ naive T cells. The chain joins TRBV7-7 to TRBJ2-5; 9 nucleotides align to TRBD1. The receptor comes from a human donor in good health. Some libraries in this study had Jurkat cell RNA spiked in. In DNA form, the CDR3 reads TGTGCCAGCAGCTCAGGACAGGGGCAAGAGACCCAGTACTTC. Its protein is CASSSGQGQETQYF. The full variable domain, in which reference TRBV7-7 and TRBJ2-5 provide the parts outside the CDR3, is GAGVSQSPRYKVTKRGQDVTLRCDPISSHATLYWYQQALGQGPEFLTYFNYEAQPDKSGLPSDRFSAERPEGSISTLTIQRTEQRDSAMYRCASSSGQGQETQYFGPGTRLLVL.